The source of this TCR beta chain is a study of blood T cell repertoires in COVID-19. About the study: Both acute and convalescent COVID-19 samples were obtained from the United States, Italy and Spain.

In the original analysis: The authors estimated nucleated cell counts from reference gene primer amplification. TCRdb's copy holds only in-frame clones and misses some; the assay was immunoSEQ multiplex PCR. V and J calls and clone size are those listed in that table; D and trimming were worked out from the DNA. Here the sample spans 110,000 or so clones, 81% being singletons. The CDR3 length is 14 residues. V was pared by 5 bases and J by 8 bases, with 8 bases of the junction left unmatched. Germline V gene sequence: CDR1 MNHEY, CDR2 SVGAGI. Sequencing input: peripheral blood. This clonotype was obtained from a man aged 45-65 years with acute or convalescent COVID-19. The rearrangement joins TRBV6-5 to TRBJ2-1, with TRBD1 matching over 8 bases. CDR3 residues: CASSKKDRAHEQFF. In nucleotides, the CDR3 is TGTGCCAGCAGTAAGAAGGACAGGGCGCATGAGCAGTTCTTC.